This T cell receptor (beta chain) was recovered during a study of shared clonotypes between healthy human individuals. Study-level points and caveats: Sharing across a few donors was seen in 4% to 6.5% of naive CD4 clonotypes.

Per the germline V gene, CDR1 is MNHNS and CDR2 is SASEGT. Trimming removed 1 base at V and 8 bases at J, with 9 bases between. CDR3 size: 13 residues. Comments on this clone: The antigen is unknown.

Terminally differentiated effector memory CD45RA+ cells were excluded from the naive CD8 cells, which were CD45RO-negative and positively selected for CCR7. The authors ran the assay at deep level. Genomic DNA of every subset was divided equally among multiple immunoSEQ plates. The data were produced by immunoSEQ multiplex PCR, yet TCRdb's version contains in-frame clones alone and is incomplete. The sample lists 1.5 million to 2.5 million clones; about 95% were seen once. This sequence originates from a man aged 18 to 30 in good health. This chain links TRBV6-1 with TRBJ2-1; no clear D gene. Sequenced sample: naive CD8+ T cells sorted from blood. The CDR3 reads CASSEGPLDEQFF. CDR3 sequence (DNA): TGTGCCAGCAGTGAAGGTCCTTTGGATGAGCAGTTCTTC.